The sequence of this T cell receptor beta chain was determined in a study of shared T cell receptors in the human thymus. Measured with immunoSEQ multiplex PCR; TCRdb has only the in-frame clones, and not every one. The table has about 660,000 clones, over 75% seen once. There are 19 residues in the CDR3. Germline V gene data show CDR1 as LGHNA and CDR2 as YSLEER. V dropped 2 bases and J dropped 0; count of bases not matched to a gene: 8. The table lists this clone with a few counts. Separately, the same data were catalogued under a study of human thymus T cells.

This sequence joins TRBV4-3 and TRBJ2-4; the match to TRBD2 covers 12 bases. The sequencing input was thymocytes. The TCR comes from a boy less than two years old with a congenital heart defect. The CDR3 region has the DNA TGCGCCAGCAGCCAAACGACTAGCGGGGGACTCCTAGCCAAAAACATTCAGTACTTC. This codes for CASSQTTSGGLLAKNIQYF.